The rows below give T cell receptor beta chains drawn from one sample of a study of blood T cell repertoires in COVID-19. This table comes from immunoSEQ multiplex PCR, and its TCRdb copy is limited to in-frame clones, with some not included. The sample contains a few hundred thousand clones, 80% to 90% of which appear only once. Sequencing was carried out using PBMCs or T cells enriched from blood (not recorded which). The receptors stem from a woman aged 18-29 years who had recovered from COVID-19. CDR3s include the opening cysteine and the closing phenylalanine or tryptophan. The D gene is left open where the match is weak. Clone size is shown for a subset of rows, as once, few, many or a class of expanded clone.

>TRBD1|NA|TRBJ1-4|TRBV18
CASSPDGDRVFSTNEKLFF
TGTGCCAGCTCACCGGACGGGGACAGGGTATTTTCGACTAATGAAAAACTGTTTTTT
>TRBD1|few|TRBJ1-1|TRBV19
CASVRDRGFTNTEAFF
TGTGCCAGTGTCCGGGACAGGGGGTTTACGAACACTGAAGCTTTCTTT
>NA|NA|TRBJ1-1|TRBV28
CASSRRGAWTEAFF
TGTGCCAGCAGTCGCAGGGGAGCTTGGACTGAAGCTTTCTTT
>TRBD1|once|TRBJ2-7|TRBV27
CASSDRDRTYEQYF
TGTGCCAGCAGCGACAGGGATCGGACCTACGAGCAGTACTTC
>NA|NA|TRBJ1-4|TRBV15
CATSRDNSATNEKLFF
TGTGCCACCAGCAGAGATAACAGTGCAACTAATGAAAAACTGTTTTTT
>TRBD1|NA|TRBJ1-3|TRBV9
CASSETDRGNTIYF
TGTGCCAGCAGCGAAACGGACAGGGGAAACACCATATATTTT
>TRBD1|once|TRBJ1-2|TRBV10-1
CASSDGQGAYTF
TGCGCCAGCAGTGATGGACAGGGTGCCTACACCTTC
>NA|NA|TRBJ2-3|TRBV29-1
CSGYVAADTQYF
TGCAGCGGATACGTTGCGGCAGATACGCAGTATTTT
>TRBD1|NA|TRBJ1-2|TRBV11-2
CASSLQPPGRGQEAF
TGTGCCAGCAGCTTACAACCCCCGGGCAGGGGGCAAGAGGCCTTC
>TRBD1|NA|TRBJ1-1|TRBV5-1
CASSKGTANTEAFF
TGCGCCAGCAGCAAGGGGACAGCTAACACTGAAGCTTTCTTT
>TRBD1|NA|TRBJ1-1|TRBV2
CASRMPGQGANTEAFF
TGTGCCAGCAGGATGCCGGGACAGGGGGCGAACACTGAAGCTTTCTTT
>NA|NA|TRBJ2-1|TRBV10-1
CASSHTGIDEQFF
TGCGCCAGCAGCCATACAGGGATCGATGAGCAGTTCTTC
>NA|NA|TRBJ1-2|TRBV5-4
CASSLRDTYGYTF
TGTGCCAGCAGCTTGAGGGACACCTATGGCTACACCTTC
>TRBD1|NA|TRBJ1-1|TRBV5-8
CASRRDRVNTEAFF
TGTGCCAGCAGGAGGGACAGGGTGAACACTGAAGCTTTCTTT
>TRBD2|NA|TRBJ2-7|TRBV9
CASSGGLAINEQYF
TGTGCCAGCAGCGGGGGACTAGCGATCAACGAGCAGTACTTC
>NA|NA|TRBJ1-1|TRBV11-2
CASSPGQNTEAFF
TGTGCCAGCAGCCCAGGACAGAACACTGAAGCTTTCTTT
>NA|NA|TRBJ1-3|TRBV6-5
CASSRTGYSGNTIYF
TGTGCCAGCAGTCGGACGGGATACTCTGGAAACACCATATATTTT
>TRBD2|once|TRBJ2-3|TRBV7-9
CASSRGRLAGDRTDTQYF
TGTGCCAGCAGCCGGGGCCGACTAGCGGGGGATAGAACAGATACGCAGTATTTT